These 13 T cell receptor beta chains were all obtained from the same sample, sequenced in a study of blood T cell repertoires in COVID-19. Here immunoSEQ multiplex PCR was the method, and the copy in TCRdb shows in-frame clones only, minus some. This table holds roughly 310,000 clones, roughly 90% found once. Sequencing input: peripheral blood. These receptors all come from a woman aged 30 to 39 with COVID-19, enrolled during active disease.

V gene TRBV13 combines with J gene TRBJ1-2, with a weak D call TRBD1 (6 bases). The germline V and J ends were trimmed by 3 bases and 7 bases, with 9 bases remaining between them. Per germline, CDR1 PRHDT and CDR2 FYEKMQ (reference sequence). This CDR3 is built from 12 residues. CDR3 sequence reads: CASSFGQFGYTF. The CDR3, as DNA: TGTGCCAGCAGCTTTGGACAGTTTGGCTACACCTTC.

The chain carries TRBV5-1 and TRBJ2-3; 9 bases are a match to TRBD2. Germline CDR1 and CDR2: SGHRS and YFSETQ. This CDR3 comprises 16 residues. V shed 0 bases and J 4 bases; nucleotides not matched to a gene: 6. DNA of the CDR3: TGCGCCAGCAGCTTGGGTGGAGCGGGAGGCGCAGATACGCAGTATTTT. Translated: CASSLGGAGGADTQYF.

The chain employs TRBV6-1 and TRBJ1-5, with D possibly being TRBD1 (6 bases). From germline, CDR1 is MNHNS and CDR2 SASEGT. V was shortened by 2 bases and J by 1 base, with 12 bases between the two germline ends. CDR3 length equals 16 residues. The CDR3 spells CASSEIGQPSNQPQHF. CDR3 nucleotides: TGTGCCAGCAGTGAAATCGGACAGCCGAGCAATCAGCCCCAGCATTTT.

The chain is built from TRBV28 and TRBJ2-7; perhaps TRBD2 as D (5 bases). Germline values: CDR1 MDHEN, CDR2 SYDVKM. Trimming removed 9 bases from V and 2 bases from J, with 17 bases in between. The CDR3 spans 14 residues. This CDR3 is CASSTGSPTYEQYF. Here the CDR3 DNA reads TGTGCCAGTTCTACGGGGAGTCCAACCTACGAGCAGTACTTC.

The V call is TRBV6-5, the J call TRBJ2-7, with 8 bases fitting TRBD1. With 2 bases clipped from V and 6 bases from J, the junction kept 9 bases outside the gene matches. From germline, CDR1 is MNHEY and CDR2 SVGAGI. The CDR3 is made up of 15 amino acids. The CDR3: CASSYRSQGGGEQYF. The CDR3, as DNA: TGTGCCAGCAGTTACAGATCACAGGGGGGCGGCGAGCAGTACTTC.

The chain combines TRBV5-6 with TRBJ2-7; 8 nucleotides align to TRBD2. The trim removed 1 base at V and 3 bases at J, leaving 0 bases unmatched. The germline V gene encodes CDR1 SGHDT and CDR2 YYEEEE. There are 13 residues in the CDR3. The CDR3, as DNA: TGTGCCAGCAGCTTGCGGGAGGGCTACGAGCAGTACTTC. Its translation: CASSLREGYEQYF.

This chain links TRBV5-4 with TRBJ2-5; 7 bases match TRBD2. V dropped 2 bases and J dropped 0; count of bases not matched to a gene: 10. The CDR3 covers 17 residues. The germline V gene encodes CDR1 SGHNT and CDR2 YYREEE (reference sequence). CDR3 sequence (DNA): TGTGCCAGCAGCTTCCGGTTGGGAGCGGGGAACCAAGAGACCCAGTACTTC. Translated: CASSFRLGAGNQETQYF.

The chain combines TRBV30 with TRBJ2-4; possible D gene TRBD2, 6 bases. Trimming pared 0 bases from V and 4 bases from J, leaving 13 bases between. The CDR3 is 15 residues long. Germline V gives CDR1 GTSNPN, CDR2 SVGIG (reference sequence). CDR3 protein: CAWSVSSAAKNIQYF. The CDR3 DNA reads as TGTGCCTGGAGTGTGTCTAGCGCGGCTAAAAACATTCAGTACTTC.

The CDR3 loop is CASSQGGNTEAFF. Written as DNA, the CDR3 is TGTGCCAGCAGTCAGGGGGGGAACACTGAAGCTTTCTTT. The chain is built from TRBV11-2 and TRBJ1-1, with 7 bases matching TRBD1. Germline V gene data show CDR1 as SGHAT and CDR2 as FQNNGV. The CDR3 extends over 13 amino acids. The trim removed 6 bases at V and 1 base at J, leaving 2 bases unmatched.

The chain uses TRBV9 and TRBJ1-1, with a tentative D call TRBD1 (6 bases). In germline, CDR1 is SGDLS, CDR2 YYNGEE. Trimming cost V 3 bases and J 0 bases, with 12 bases left between them. The CDR3 contains 15 residues. The CDR3 DNA is TGTGCCAGCAGCGCGCGGACAGACATGAACACTGAAGCTTTCTTT. Protein product: CASSARTDMNTEAFF.

The rearrangement uses TRBV9 and TRBJ2-2; D call uncertain. The V end lost 2 bases, the J end lost 5 bases, and 10 bases lay between the germline ends. CDR1 and CDR2 from the germline V gene are SGDLS and YYNGEE. The CDR3 covers 14 residues. CDR3 sequence: CASSVNSGTGELFF. The CDR3 nucleotides are TGTGCCAGCAGCGTCAATTCAGGTACCGGGGAGCTGTTTTTT.

The chain combines TRBV18 with TRBJ2-6; D may be TRBD2 (5 bases). This CDR3 has 17 residues. Trimming removed 3 bases from V and 0 bases from J, with 12 bases in between. Germline CDR1 reads KGHSH; CDR2 reads LQKENI. The CDR3 region has the DNA TGTGCCAGCTCACCGGGGAGAGATGGCTCTGGGGCCAACGTCCTGACTTTC. The encoded protein is CASSPGRDGSGANVLTF.

This chain links TRBV5-8 with TRBJ2-2; 8 bases agree with TRBD2. J lost 6 bases, V lost 0 bases, and 4 bases had no gene match. The CDR3 loop spans 15 amino acids. Germline V gives CDR1 SGHTS, CDR2 YDEGEE. CDR3 amino acids: CASSLVLAVAGELFF. The CDR3 nucleotides are TGTGCCAGCAGCTTGGTACTAGCGGTGGCCGGGGAGCTGTTTTTT.